The 19 T cell receptor beta chains below all came from one sample that was sequenced in a study of blood T cells in healthy people across ages. Alongside a J-beta primer mix, a sample-barcoded 5' primer served in a second PCR lasting about 6 to 11 cycles. From the 5' RACE reads, TCRdb called clonotypes with MiXCR, one entry per CDR3 protein. The data contain around 580,000 distinct CDR3 sequences, around 50% of them singletons. The specimen was blood. These receptors were taken from an elderly man in good health.

With respect to this clonotype: One junction end does not reproduce the germline sequence, and a read error may be involved. The rearrangement joins TRBV29-1 to TRBJ2-4; possible D gene TRBD2, 6 bases. With the DNA end fitting TRBJ2-7 better, the J assignment may be wrong. There are 15 residues in the CDR3. The germline gives CDR1 SQVTM, CDR2 ANQGSEA. The CDR3 sequence is CNVVRDRLPGGEQYF. The CDR3 bases are TGCAACGTTGTCAGAGACAGACTTCCCGGGGGCGAGCAGTACTTC.

The table lists this clonotype with a few counts. In DNA form, the CDR3 reads TGTGCCAGCAGCCCATTTGAGTTTTCCTACGAGCAGTACTTC. Translated: CASSPFEFSYEQYF. The chain joins TRBV7-9 to TRBJ2-7, with D hard to call. CDR1 is SEHNR and CDR2 is FQNEAQ in the germline V gene (reference sequence). Trimming took off 5 bases at V and 1 base at J, with 12 bases between the two ends. The CDR3 covers 14 residues.

The chain is built from TRBV7-2 and TRBJ2-2; no firm D call. Trimming stripped 1 base from V and 2 bases from J, with 8 bases between. This CDR3 is built from 15 residues. Germline lookup yields CDR1 SGHTA and CDR2 FQGNSA. CDR3 nucleotides: TGTGCCAGCAGCTTAGACCCACTTAACACCGGGGAGCTGTTTTTT. Protein: CASSLDPLNTGELFF.

Turning to this clonotype: A much larger clone differs by one base, so this may be a read error. This CDR3 reads CASSDDRVGSPLHF. CDR3 DNA: TGTGCCAGCAGTGACGACAGGGTAGGGTCACCCCTCCACTTT. V is TRBV6-6 and J is TRBJ1-6; TRBD1 aligns across 7 bases. The trim removed 5 bases at V and 10 bases at J, leaving 8 bases unmatched. Germline V CDR1 and CDR2: MNHNY, SVGAGI (reference sequence). The CDR3 extends over 14 amino acids.

The rearrangement joins TRBV5-1 to TRBJ2-7, with D unclear. The length of the CDR3 is 14 residues. Germline CDR1 and CDR2: SGHRS and YFSETQ. V lost 5 bases and J 7 bases, leaving 19 bases between the germline ends. The CDR3 spells CASRTGLSYNEQYF. DNA for the CDR3: TGCGCCAGCAGAACCGGGTTATCTTACAATGAGCAGTACTTC.

The rearrangement links TRBV7-2 to TRBJ1-6, with D possibly TRBD1 on 5 matching bases. The germline V gene encodes CDR1 SGHTA and CDR2 FQGNSA. The CDR3 is 18 residues long. Trimming removed 5 bases from V and 4 bases from J, with 21 bases in between. The CDR3 coding sequence is TGTGCCAGCAGCCCGAGACGGAGGGGCGGTGATTATAATTCACCCCTCCACTTT. This encodes CASSPRRRGGDYNSPLHF. Complete variable domain (other parts from reference TRBV7-2 and TRBJ1-6): GAGVSQSPSNKVTEKGKDVELRCDPISGHTALYWYRQSLGQGLEFLIYFQGNSAPDKSGLPSDRFSAERTGGSVSTLTIQRTQQEDSAVYLCASSPRRRGGDYNSPLHFGNGTRLTVT.

This sequence joins TRBV7-2 and TRBJ2-4; D is perhaps TRBD2 (6 bases). The DNA end lines up better with TRBJ2-7; the J call may be wrong. Germline CDR1 SGHTA, CDR2 FQGNSA. The length of the CDR3 is 15 residues. The CDR3 region is CASSLLATLTGEQYF. The CDR3 DNA sequence: TGTGCCAGCAGCCTTCTAGCGACACTTACGGGCGAGCAGTACTTC.

In the case of this clonotype: This sequence may be a read error, since a much larger clone differs from it by one base. This chain connects TRBV7-8 to TRBJ1-2; D ambiguous. Germline CDR1 SGHVS, CDR2 FQNEAQ. V dropped 0 bases and J dropped 4 bases, with 9 bases sitting between them. This CDR3 region has 14 residues. The CDR3 nucleotides are TGTGCCAGCAGCTTAGCCGCAGGCATCTATGGCTACACCTTC. It encodes CASSLAAGIYGYTF.

The chain is built from TRBV24-1 and TRBJ2-1; 10 bases match TRBD2. Germline CDR1 is KGHDR and CDR2 is SFDVKD. CDR3 size: 14 residues. Trimming cost V 3 bases and J 6 bases; bases outside gene matches: 1. The CDR3 region is CATSDSGRANEQFF. The CDR3 region has the DNA TGTGCCACCAGTGATAGCGGGAGGGCCAATGAGCAGTTCTTC.

There are a few counts of this clonotype. The junction departs from germline at one end; a sequencing error may be responsible. The chain joins TRBV7-8 to TRBJ2-3, with D possibly TRBD1 on 6 matching bases. The CDR3 length is 15 residues. Germline CDR1 and CDR2: SGHVS and FQNEAQ. The CDR3: CASRLEGGFTDTQYF. CDR3 bases: TGTGCCAGCAGATTAGAAGGGGGTTTCACAGATACGCAGTATTTT.

The chain uses TRBV5-1 and TRBJ1-4, with 8 bases fitting TRBD1. The CDR3 extends over 19 amino acids. J lost 7 bases, V lost 0 bases, and 17 bases had no gene match. Germline CDR1 SGHRS, CDR2 YFSETQ. CDR3 nucleotides: TGCGCCAGCAGCTTGGTCCCTAGGACAGGGCAGAGGCGTGCTGAAAAACTGTTTTTT. Protein sequence: CASSLVPRTGQRRAEKLFF.

About this clonotype: At one boundary the junction diverges from the germline segment, which might be a read error. The J gene is TRBJ1-4, the V gene TRBV27; D not certain. Germline assignment: CDR1 MNHEY and CDR2 SMNVEV (reference sequence). This CDR3 is built from 13 residues. CDR3 sequence reads: CASSSGPPEKLFF. CDR3 DNA: TGCGCCAGCAGTTCTGGCCCACCTGAAAAACTGTTTTTT.

This chain connects TRBV20-1 to TRBJ1-6; 12 bases are shared with TRBD1. CDR3 length: 19 residues. Unmatched junction bases numbered 16, after V lost 0 bases and J lost 10 bases. The V gene's germline CDR1 is DFQATT and CDR2 SNEGSKA (reference sequence). Written as DNA, the CDR3 is TGCAGTGCTAGAGATTTTTCGAACACCGGGACAGGGGGCCGGTCACCCCTCCACTTT. Protein sequence: CSARDFSNTGTGGRSPLHF.

CDR3 DNA: TGTGCCAGCAGCCGTACCCCAGGGGAGGGTCAGCCCCAGCATTTT. Its protein is CASSRTPGEGQPQHF. The J gene is TRBJ1-5, the V gene TRBV4-2; D may be TRBD1 (6 bases). The CDR3 spans 15 residues. Deletions cut 4 bases from V and 6 bases from J, with 16 bases between. CDR1 is LGHNA, CDR2 YNFKEQ, per germline.

The chain couples TRBV29-1 to TRBJ2-7, with 8 bases that match TRBD2. Germline lookup yields CDR1 SQVTM and CDR2 ANQGSEA. Trimming at V came to 6 bases and at J to 0 bases, leaving 7 bases not matched to a gene. This CDR3 is 14 amino acids long. CDR3 amino acids: CSVGGEFHSYEQYF. CDR3 nucleotides: TGCAGCGTCGGGGGGGAATTCCACTCCTACGAGCAGTACTTC.

This clonotype was found many times. The chain joins TRBV6-5 to TRBJ2-1; D tentatively reads TRBD1 or TRBD2 (5 bases each). The CDR3 extends over 16 amino acids. CDR1 and CDR2 (germline): MNHEY, SVGAGI. V gave up 4 bases and J gave up 5 bases, with 18 bases separating them. The CDR3 protein is CASSSTGTLFNNEQFF. The CDR3 DNA reads as TGTGCCAGCAGTTCAACCGGGACCCTATTCAACAATGAGCAGTTCTTC.

The rearrangement joins TRBV6-2 or TRBV6-3 to TRBJ2-5, with TRBD2 matching over 7 bases. Germline V gene lookup returns CDR1 MNHEY and CDR2 SVGEGT. The ends lost 5 bases at V and 3 bases at J; junction bases unmatched: 3. The CDR3 sequence is 13 residues long. This CDR3 reads CASSRDYKETQYF. The CDR3, as DNA: TGTGCCAGCAGTCGGGACTACAAAGAGACCCAGTACTTC.

V is TRBV5-8 and J is TRBJ1-1, with D unresolved. This CDR3 comprises 14 residues. Germline V gives CDR1 SGHTS, CDR2 YDEGEE. Between the trimmed V and J ends, which lost 4 bases and 1 base, there was a span of 11 bases. This CDR3 reads CASSRTVGNTEAFF. The CDR3 nucleotides read TGTGCCAGCAGCAGAACAGTGGGGAACACTGAAGCTTTCTTT.

This clonotype was seen only a few times. V is TRBV2 and J is TRBJ2-1, with TRBD1 matching 8 bases. The CDR3 totals 16 residues. Trimming took 3 bases from V and 5 from J; bases not matched to a gene: 9. CDR1 SNHLY and CDR2 FYNNEI come from the germline V gene. The chain's CDR3 is CASSEDMDRVDNEQFF. The CDR3 DNA is TGTGCCAGCAGTGAGGACATGGACAGGGTCGACAATGAGCAGTTCTTC. Complete variable domain (other parts from reference TRBV2 and TRBJ2-1): EPEVTQTPSHQVTQMGQEVILRCVPISNHLYFYWYRQILGQKVEFLVSFYNNEISEKSEIFDDQFSVERPDGSNFTLKIRSTKLEDSAMYFCASSEDMDRVDNEQFFGPGTRLTVL.